Listed here is a single T cell receptor beta chain. This specimen belongs to a study of blood T cell repertoires in COVID-19. This CDR3 contains 15 residues. V lost 4 bases, J lost 4 bases, and 3 bases stayed unmatched. Germline loops: CDR1 MNHNS, CDR2 SASEGT. TCRdb's table, derived via immunoSEQ multiplex PCR, lists solely in-frame clones and lacks some. Here the sample spans more than 200,000 clones, 85% to 95% being singletons. The sequence derives from a woman between 18 and 29 years old who had recovered from COVID-19. The rearrangement links TRBV6-1 to TRBJ2-2; 10 nucleotides line up with TRBD2. The sample consisted of PBMCs or T cells enriched from blood (not recorded which). CDR3 region: CASSAAGGITGELFF. Written as DNA, the CDR3 is TGTGCCAGCAGTGCAGCGGGAGGGATCACCGGGGAGCTGTTTTTT.